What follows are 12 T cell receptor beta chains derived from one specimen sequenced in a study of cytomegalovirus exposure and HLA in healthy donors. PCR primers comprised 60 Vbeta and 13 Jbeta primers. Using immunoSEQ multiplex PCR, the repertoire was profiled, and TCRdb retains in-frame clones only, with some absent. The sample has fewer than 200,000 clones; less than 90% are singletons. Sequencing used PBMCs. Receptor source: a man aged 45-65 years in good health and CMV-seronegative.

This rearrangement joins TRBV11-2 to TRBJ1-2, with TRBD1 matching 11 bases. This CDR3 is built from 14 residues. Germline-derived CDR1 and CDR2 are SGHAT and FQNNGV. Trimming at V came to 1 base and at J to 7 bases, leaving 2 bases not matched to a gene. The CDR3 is CASSLVGTGGGYTF. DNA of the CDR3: TGTGCCAGCAGCTTAGTAGGGACAGGGGGTGGCTACACCTTC.

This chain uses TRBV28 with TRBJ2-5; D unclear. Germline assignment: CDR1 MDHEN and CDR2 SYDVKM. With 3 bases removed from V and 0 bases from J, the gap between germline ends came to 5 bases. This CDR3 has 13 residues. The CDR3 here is CASSFADQETQYF. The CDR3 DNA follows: TGTGCCAGCAGTTTCGCGGACCAAGAGACCCAGTACTTC. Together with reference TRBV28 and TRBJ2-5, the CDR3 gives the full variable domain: DVKVTQSSRYLVKRTGEKVFLECVQDMDHENMFWYRQDPGLGLRLIYFSYDVKMKEKGDIPEGYSVSREKKERFSLILESASTNQTSMYLCASSFADQETQYFGPGTRLLVL.

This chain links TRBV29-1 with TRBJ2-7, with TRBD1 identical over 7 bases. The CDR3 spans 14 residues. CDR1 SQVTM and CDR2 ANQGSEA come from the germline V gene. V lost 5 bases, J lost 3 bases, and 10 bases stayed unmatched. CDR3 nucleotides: TGCAGCGTTTCGACAGGGTCAGGGAACTACGAGCAGTACTTC. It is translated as CSVSTGSGNYEQYF.

CDR3 coding DNA: TGTGCCAGTAGTAACAACCTCGGGGGTTACAATGAGCAGTTCTTC. Amino acid sequence: CASSNNLGGYNEQFF. The chain is built from TRBV19 and TRBJ2-1, with D possibly TRBD2 on 6 matching bases. The germline V and J ends were trimmed by 4 bases and 4 bases, with 14 bases remaining between them. CDR1 and CDR2 from the germline V gene are LNHDA and SQIVND (reference sequence). The length of the CDR3 is 15 residues.

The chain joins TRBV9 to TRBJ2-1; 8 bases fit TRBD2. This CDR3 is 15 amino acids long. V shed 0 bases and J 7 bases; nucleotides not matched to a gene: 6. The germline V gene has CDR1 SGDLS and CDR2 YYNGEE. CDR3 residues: CASSVVSGSVNEQFF. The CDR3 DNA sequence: TGTGCCAGCAGCGTAGTGAGCGGGAGCGTTAATGAGCAGTTCTTC.

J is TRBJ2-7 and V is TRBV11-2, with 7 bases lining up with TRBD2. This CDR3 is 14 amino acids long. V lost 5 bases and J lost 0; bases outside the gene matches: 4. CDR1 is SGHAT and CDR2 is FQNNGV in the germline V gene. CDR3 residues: CASSPRGGSYEQYF. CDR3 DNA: TGTGCCAGCAGCCCCCGCGGGGGCTCCTACGAGCAGTACTTC.

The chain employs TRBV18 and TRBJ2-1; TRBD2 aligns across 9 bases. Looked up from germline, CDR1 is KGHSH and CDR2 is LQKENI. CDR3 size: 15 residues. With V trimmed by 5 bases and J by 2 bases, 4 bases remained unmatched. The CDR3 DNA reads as TGTGCCAGCTCAGTTAGCGGGGGACCCTACAATGAGCAGTTCTTC. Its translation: CASSVSGGPYNEQFF.

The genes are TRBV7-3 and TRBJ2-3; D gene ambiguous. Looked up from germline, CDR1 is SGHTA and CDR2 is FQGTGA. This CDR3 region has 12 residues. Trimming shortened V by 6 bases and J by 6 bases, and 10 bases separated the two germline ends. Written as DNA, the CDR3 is TGTGCCAGCAGTCGGAGTGGGGATACGCAGTATTTT. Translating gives CASSRSGDTQYF.

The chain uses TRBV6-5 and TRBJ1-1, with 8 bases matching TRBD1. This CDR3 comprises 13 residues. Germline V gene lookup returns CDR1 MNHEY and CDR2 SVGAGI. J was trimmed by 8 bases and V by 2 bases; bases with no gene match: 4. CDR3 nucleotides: TGTGCCAGCAGTTACCAGGGGGCTCGGGAAGCTTTCTTT. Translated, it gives CASSYQGAREAFF.

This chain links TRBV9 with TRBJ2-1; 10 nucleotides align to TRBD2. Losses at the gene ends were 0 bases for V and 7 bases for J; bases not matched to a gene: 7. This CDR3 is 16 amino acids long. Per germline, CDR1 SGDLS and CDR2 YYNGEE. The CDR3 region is CASSVAGVTSGNEQFF. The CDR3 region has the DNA TGTGCCAGCAGCGTAGCTGGGGTGACTAGCGGGAATGAGCAGTTCTTC.

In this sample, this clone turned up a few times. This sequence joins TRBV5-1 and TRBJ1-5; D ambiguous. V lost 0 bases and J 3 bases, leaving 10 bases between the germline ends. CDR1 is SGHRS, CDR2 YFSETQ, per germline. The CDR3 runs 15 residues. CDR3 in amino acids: CASSLAGVVNQPQHF. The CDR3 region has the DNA TGCGCCAGCAGCTTGGCCGGGGTGGTCAATCAGCCCCAGCATTTT.

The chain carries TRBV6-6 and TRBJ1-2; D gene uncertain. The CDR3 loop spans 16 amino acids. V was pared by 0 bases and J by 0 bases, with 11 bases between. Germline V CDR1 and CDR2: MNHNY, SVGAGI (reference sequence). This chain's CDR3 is CASSYSRGGSNYGYTF. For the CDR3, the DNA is TGTGCCAGCAGTTACTCCCGTGGAGGGTCTAACTATGGCTACACCTTC.